This passage covers 2 T cell receptor beta chains from one sample sequenced in a study of post-analysis software for immune sequencing data. The antigens for these receptors are not known. Study-level results: TRBV segments more frequent in patients than in controls numbered roughly 5 and included TRBV5-6, TRBV5-1 and TRBV20-1.

Carried by the TCR beta cDNA libraries were unique molecular identifiers. TCRdb used MiXCR to reprocess the PCR reads, holding one entry per CDR3 protein. The data show roughly 400,000 distinct CDR3 sequences, with approximately 37% seen just once and less than 10% held by the top ten. The source material was blood. The receptors stem from a girl aged 2-9 years with multiple sclerosis.

This clonotype has more than one count but fewer than ten. The chain couples TRBV29-1 to TRBJ1-1; D not resolved. The V gene lost 3 bases and the J gene lost 0 bases, with 8 bases spanning the gap. Per germline, CDR1 SQVTM and CDR2 ANQGSEA. The CDR3 runs to 13 residues. The DNA for the CDR3 is TGCAGCGTTGACACGTCACTGAACACTGAAGCTTTCTTT. This gives the protein CSVDTSLNTEAFF.

V and J are TRBV12-5 and TRBJ1-4; no definite D call. V lost 6 bases and J 6 bases, leaving 11 bases between the germline ends. The CDR3 is 13 amino acids. Looked up from germline, CDR1 is LGHNT and CDR2 is FRNRAP. The chain's CDR3 is CASGRHSYEKLFF. The CDR3 DNA follows: TGTGCTAGTGGGCGCCACTCTTATGAAAAACTGTTTTTT.